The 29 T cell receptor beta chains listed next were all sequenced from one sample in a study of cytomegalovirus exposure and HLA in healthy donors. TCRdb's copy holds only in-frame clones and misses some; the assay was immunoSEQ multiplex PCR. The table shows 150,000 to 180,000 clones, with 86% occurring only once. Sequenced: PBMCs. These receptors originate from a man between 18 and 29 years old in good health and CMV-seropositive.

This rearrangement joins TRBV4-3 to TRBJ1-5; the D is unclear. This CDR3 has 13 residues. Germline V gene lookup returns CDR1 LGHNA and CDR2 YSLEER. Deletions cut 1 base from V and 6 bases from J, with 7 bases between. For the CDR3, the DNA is TGCGCCAGCAGCCAAGCTCGGGGTCAGCCCCAGCATTTT. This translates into CASSQARGQPQHF.

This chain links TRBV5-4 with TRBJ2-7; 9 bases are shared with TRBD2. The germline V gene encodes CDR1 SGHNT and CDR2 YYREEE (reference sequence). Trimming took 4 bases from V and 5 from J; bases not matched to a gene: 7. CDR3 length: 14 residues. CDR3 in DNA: TGTGCCAGCAGCGCGGGACTAGCACAGGACGAGCAGTACTTC. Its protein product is CASSAGLAQDEQYF.

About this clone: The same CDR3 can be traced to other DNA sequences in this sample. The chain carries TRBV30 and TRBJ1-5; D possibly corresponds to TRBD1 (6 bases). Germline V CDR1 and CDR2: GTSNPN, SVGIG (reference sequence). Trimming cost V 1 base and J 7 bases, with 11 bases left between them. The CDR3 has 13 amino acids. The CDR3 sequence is CAWSGGGVQPQHF. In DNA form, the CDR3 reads TGTGCCTGGAGTGGAGGGGGGGTGCAGCCCCAGCATTTT. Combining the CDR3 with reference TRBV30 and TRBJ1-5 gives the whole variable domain SQTIHQWPATLVQPVGSPLSLECTVEGTSNPNLYWYRQAAGRGLQLLFYSVGIGQISSEVPQNLSASRPQDRQFILSSKKLLLSDSGFYLCAWSGGGVQPQHFGDGTRLSIL.

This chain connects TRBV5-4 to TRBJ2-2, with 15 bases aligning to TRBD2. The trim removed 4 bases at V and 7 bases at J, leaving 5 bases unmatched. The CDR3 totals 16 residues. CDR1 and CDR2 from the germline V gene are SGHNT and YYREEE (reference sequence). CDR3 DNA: TGTGCCAGCAGCCCGGGACTAGCGGGAGGTATCGGGGAGCTGTTTTTT. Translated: CASSPGLAGGIGELFF.

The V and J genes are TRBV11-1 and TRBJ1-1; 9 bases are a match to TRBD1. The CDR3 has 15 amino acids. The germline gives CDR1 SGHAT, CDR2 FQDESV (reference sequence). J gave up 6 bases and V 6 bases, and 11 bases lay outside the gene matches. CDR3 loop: CASRSRTGESAEAFF. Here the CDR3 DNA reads TGTGCCAGCAGATCAAGGACAGGGGAAAGCGCTGAAGCTTTCTTT. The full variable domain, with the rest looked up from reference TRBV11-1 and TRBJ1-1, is EAEVAQSPRYKITEKSQAVAFWCDPISGHATLYWYRQILGQGPELLVQFQDESVVDDSQLPKDRFSAERLKGVDSTLKIQPAELGDSAMYLCASRSRTGESAEAFFGQGTRLTVV.

DNA for the CDR3: TGCGCCAGCAGCCAATACAGGGGTAGCACAGATACGCAGTATTTT. Encoded protein: CASSQYRGSTDTQYF. The chain combines TRBV4-3 with TRBJ2-3; 7 bases map to TRBD1. In germline, CDR1 is LGHNA, CDR2 YSLEER. With 2 bases clipped from V and 0 bases from J, the junction kept 2 bases outside the gene matches. CDR3 length: 15 amino acids.

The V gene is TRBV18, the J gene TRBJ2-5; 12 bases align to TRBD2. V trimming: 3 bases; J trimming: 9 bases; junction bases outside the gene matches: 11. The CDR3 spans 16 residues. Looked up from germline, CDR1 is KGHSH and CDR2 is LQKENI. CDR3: CASSPSTSGGFGAQYF. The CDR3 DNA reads TGTGCCAGCTCACCTTCGACTAGCGGGGGCTTTGGGGCCCAGTACTTC.

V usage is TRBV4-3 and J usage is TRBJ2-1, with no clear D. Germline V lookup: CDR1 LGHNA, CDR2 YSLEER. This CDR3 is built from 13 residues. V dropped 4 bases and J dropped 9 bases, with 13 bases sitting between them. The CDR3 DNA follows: TGCGCCAGCAGCCCGCGTCGGAGTAGTGAGCAGTTCTTC. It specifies CASSPRRSSEQFF.

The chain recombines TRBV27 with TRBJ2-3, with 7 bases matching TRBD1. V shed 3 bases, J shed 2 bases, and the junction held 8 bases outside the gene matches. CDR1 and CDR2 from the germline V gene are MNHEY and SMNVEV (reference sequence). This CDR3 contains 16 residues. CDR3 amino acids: CASSFVQGVNTDTQYF. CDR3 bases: TGTGCCAGCAGTTTCGTTCAGGGGGTAAACACAGATACGCAGTATTTT.

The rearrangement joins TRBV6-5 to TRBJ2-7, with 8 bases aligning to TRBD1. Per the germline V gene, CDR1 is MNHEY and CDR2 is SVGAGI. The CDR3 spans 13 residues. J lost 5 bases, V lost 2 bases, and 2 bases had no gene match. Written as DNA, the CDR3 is TGTGCCAGCAGTTACGACAGGGGCAACGAGCAGTACTTC. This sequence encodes CASSYDRGNEQYF.

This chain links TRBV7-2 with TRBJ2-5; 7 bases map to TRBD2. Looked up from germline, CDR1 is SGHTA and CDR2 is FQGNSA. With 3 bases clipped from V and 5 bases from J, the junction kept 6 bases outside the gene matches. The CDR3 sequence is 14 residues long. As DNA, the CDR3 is TGTGCCAGCAGCTTTGGCGGGCGGGGGGAGACCCAGTACTTC. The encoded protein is CASSFGGRGETQYF.

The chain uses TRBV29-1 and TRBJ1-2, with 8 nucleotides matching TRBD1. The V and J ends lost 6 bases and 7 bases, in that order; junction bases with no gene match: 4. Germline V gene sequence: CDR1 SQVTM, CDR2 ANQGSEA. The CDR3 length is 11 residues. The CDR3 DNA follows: TGCAGCGTCCAGGGGGCGCGTGGCTACACCTTC. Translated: CSVQGARGYTF.

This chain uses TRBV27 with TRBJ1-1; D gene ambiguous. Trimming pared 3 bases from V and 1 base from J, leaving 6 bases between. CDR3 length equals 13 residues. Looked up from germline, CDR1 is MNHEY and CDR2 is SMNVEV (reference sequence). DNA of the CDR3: TGTGCCAGCAGTTTTGGAGGGAACACTGAAGCTTTCTTT. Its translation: CASSFGGNTEAFF.

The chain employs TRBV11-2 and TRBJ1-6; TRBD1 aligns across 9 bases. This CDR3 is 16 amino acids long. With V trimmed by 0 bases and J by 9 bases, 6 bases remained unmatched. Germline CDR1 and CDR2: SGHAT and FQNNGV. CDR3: CASSLDQGTGTSPLHF. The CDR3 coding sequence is TGTGCCAGCAGCTTAGATCAAGGGACAGGGACTTCACCCCTCCACTTT.

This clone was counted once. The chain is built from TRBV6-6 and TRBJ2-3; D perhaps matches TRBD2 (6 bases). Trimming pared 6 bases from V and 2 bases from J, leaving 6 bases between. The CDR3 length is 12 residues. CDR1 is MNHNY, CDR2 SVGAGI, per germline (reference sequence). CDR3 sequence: CASRRDTDTQYF. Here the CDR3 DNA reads TGTGCCAGCAGGCGGGACACAGATACGCAGTATTTT.

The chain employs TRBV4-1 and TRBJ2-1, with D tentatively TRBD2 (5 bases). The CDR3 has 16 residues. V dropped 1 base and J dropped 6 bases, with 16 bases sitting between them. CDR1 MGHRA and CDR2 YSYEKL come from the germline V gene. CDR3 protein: CASSQGKGGRFNEQFF. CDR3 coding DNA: TGCGCCAGCAGCCAAGGTAAGGGCGGGCGGTTCAATGAGCAGTTCTTC.

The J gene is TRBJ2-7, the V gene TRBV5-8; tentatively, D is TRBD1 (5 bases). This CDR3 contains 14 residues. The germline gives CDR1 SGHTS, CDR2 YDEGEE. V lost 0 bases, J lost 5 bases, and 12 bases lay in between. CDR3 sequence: CASSLGAGWDEQYF. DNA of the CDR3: TGTGCCAGCAGCTTGGGGGCAGGGTGGGACGAGCAGTACTTC.

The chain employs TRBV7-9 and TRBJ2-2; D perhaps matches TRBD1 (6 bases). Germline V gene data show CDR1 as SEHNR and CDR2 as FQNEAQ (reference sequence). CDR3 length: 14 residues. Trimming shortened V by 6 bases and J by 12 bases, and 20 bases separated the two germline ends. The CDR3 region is CASSPHRDITKLFF. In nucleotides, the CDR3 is TGTGCCAGCAGTCCACACCGGGACATAACAAAGCTGTTTTTT.

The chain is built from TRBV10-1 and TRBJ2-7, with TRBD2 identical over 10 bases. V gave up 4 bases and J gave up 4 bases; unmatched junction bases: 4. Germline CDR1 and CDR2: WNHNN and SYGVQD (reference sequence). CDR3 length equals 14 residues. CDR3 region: CASSVGTSDYEQYF. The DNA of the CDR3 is TGCGCCAGCAGTGTGGGGACTAGCGATTACGAGCAGTACTTC.

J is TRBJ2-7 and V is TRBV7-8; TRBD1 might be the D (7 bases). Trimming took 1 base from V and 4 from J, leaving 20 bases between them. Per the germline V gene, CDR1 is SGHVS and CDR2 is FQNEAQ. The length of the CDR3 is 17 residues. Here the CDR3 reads CASSLGLRRGRRYEQYF. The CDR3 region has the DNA TGTGCCAGCAGCTTAGGGCTTAGGAGGGGGCGCAGGTACGAGCAGTACTTC. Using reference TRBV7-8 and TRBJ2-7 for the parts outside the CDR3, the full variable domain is GAGVSQSPRYKVAKRGQDVALRCDPISGHVSLFWYQQALGQGPEFLTYFQNEAQLDKSGLPSDRFFAERPEGSVSTLKIQRTQQEDSAVYLCASSLGLRRGRRYEQYFGPGTRLTVT.

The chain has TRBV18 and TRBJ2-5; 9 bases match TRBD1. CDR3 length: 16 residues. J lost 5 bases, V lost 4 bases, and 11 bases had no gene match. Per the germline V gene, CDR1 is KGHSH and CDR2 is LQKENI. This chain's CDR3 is CASSHTGTGTGETQYF. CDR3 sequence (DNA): TGTGCCAGCTCACATACCGGGACAGGGACCGGGGAGACCCAGTACTTC.

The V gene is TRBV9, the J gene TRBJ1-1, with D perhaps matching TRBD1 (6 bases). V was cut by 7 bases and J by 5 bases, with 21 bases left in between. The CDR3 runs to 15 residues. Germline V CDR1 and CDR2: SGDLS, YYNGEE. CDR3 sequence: CASSLGWGRGTEAFF. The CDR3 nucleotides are TGTGCCAGCTCCCTAGGCTGGGGGCGAGGAACTGAAGCTTTCTTT.

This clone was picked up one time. CDR3 sequence: CASSLFGTVGNTIYF. CDR3 nucleotides: TGTGCCAGCAGCTTGTTCGGGACAGTCGGAAACACCATATATTTT. The rearrangement uses TRBV5-6 and TRBJ1-3, with 7 bases that match TRBD1. Germline loops: CDR1 SGHDT, CDR2 YYEEEE. Unmatched junction bases numbered 5, after V lost 1 base and J lost 4 bases. The CDR3 has 15 residues.

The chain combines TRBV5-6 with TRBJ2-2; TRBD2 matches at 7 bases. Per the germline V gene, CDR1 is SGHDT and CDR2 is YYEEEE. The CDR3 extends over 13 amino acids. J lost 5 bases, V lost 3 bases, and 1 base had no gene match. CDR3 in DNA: TGTGCCAGCAGCTGGCGGGGGACCGGGGAGCTGTTTTTT. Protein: CASSWRGTGELFF.

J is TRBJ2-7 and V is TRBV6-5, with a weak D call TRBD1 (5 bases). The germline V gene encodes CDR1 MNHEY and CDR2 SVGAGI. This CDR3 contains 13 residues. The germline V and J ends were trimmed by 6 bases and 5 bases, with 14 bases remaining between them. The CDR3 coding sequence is TGTGCCAGCAGCTCCCCAGGGTCTAACGAGCAGTACTTC. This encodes CASSSPGSNEQYF.

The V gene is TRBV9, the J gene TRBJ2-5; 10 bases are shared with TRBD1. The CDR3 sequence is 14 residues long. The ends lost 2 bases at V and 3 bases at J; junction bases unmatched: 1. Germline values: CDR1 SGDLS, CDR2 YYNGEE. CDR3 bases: TGTGCCAGCAGCGTGGGACAGGGGAAAGAGACCCAGTACTTC. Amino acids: CASSVGQGKETQYF.

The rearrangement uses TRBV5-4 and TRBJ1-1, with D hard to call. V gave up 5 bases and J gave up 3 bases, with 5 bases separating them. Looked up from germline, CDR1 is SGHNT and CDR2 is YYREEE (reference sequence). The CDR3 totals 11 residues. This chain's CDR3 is CASSSYTEAFF. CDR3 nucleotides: TGTGCCAGCAGTTCCTACACTGAAGCTTTCTTT.

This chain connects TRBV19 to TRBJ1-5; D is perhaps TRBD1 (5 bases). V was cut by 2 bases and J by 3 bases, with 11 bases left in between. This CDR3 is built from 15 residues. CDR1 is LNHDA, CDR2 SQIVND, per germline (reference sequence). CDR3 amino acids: CASSIQKGSNQPQHF. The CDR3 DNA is TGTGCCAGTAGTATACAGAAGGGGTCCAATCAGCCCCAGCATTTT.

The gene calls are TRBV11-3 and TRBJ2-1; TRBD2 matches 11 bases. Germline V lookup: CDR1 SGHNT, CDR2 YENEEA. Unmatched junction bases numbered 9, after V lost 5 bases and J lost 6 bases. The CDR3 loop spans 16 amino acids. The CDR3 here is CASSGKLAGGPNEQFF. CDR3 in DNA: TGTGCCAGCAGCGGGAAGCTAGCGGGAGGCCCCAATGAGCAGTTCTTC. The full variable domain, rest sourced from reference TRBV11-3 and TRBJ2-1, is EAGVVQSPRYKIIEKKQPVAFWCNPISGHNTLYWYLQNLGQGPELLIRYENEEAVDDSQLPKDRFSAERLKGVDSTLKIQPAELGDSAVYLCASSGKLAGGPNEQFFGPGTRLTVL.